These 8 T cell receptor beta chains share one sample of origin, sequenced in a study of cytomegalovirus exposure and HLA in healthy donors. Sequenced by immunoSEQ multiplex PCR; TCRdb stores in-frame clones only, minus some. The sample consists of fewer than 250,000 clones, roughly 86% of them appearing once. Sequencing input: PBMCs. Receptors were obtained from a woman aged 18 to 35 in good health and CMV-seronegative.

This clone was observed a single time. The chain links TRBV27 to TRBJ1-1; D not resolved. The germline gives CDR1 MNHEY, CDR2 SMNVEV (reference sequence). The ends were cut back, 1 base at V and 4 bases at J, with 10 bases in the middle. CDR3 length: 14 residues. CDR3 amino acids: CASSLWGRGTEAFF. CDR3 DNA sequence: TGTGCCAGCAGTTTATGGGGTCGGGGCACTGAAGCTTTCTTT.

This clone came up many times. J is TRBJ1-5 and V is TRBV6-1; D is perhaps TRBD1 (5 bases). This CDR3 has 14 residues. Trimming removed 7 bases from V and 7 bases from J, with 17 bases in between. The germline V gene has CDR1 MNHNS and CDR2 SASEGT. The CDR3, as DNA: TGTGCCAGCAAACGGGCCAGGGCAGACCAGCCCCAGCATTTT. Encoded protein: CASKRARADQPQHF.

This chain connects TRBV4-1 to TRBJ2-1; 9 bases align to TRBD1. Germline values: CDR1 MGHRA, CDR2 YSYEKL. CDR3 length equals 19 residues. J gave up 4 bases and V 4 bases, and 17 bases lay outside the gene matches. Written as DNA, the CDR3 is TGCGCCAGCAGCCGAGAGTGGGAACATTTCGGGACAGGGTACAATGAGCAGTTCTTC. It codes for CASSREWEHFGTGYNEQFF.

The V and J genes are TRBV7-2 and TRBJ2-7, with a tentative D call TRBD2 (5 bases). V dropped 4 bases and J dropped 2 bases, with 15 bases sitting between them. Germline V gene data show CDR1 as SGHTA and CDR2 as FQGNSA. The CDR3 is 15 amino acids. Here the CDR3 reads CASSSPQRPTYEQYF. Written as DNA, the CDR3 is TGTGCCAGCAGCTCCCCCCAGCGGCCTACCTACGAGCAGTACTTC. The full variable domain, its missing parts supplied by reference TRBV7-2 and TRBJ2-7, is GAGVSQSPSNKVTEKGKDVELRCDPISGHTALYWYRQSLGQGLEFLIYFQGNSAPDKSGLPSDRFSAERTGGSVSTLTIQRTQQEDSAVYLCASSSPQRPTYEQYFGPGTRLTVT.

The rearrangement joins TRBV5-1 to TRBJ2-5; tentative D call: TRBD1 (6 bases). The CDR3 is made up of 14 amino acids. CDR1 and CDR2 (germline): SGHRS, YFSETQ. V was cut by 4 bases and J by 1 base, with 11 bases left in between. CDR3 DNA sequence: TGCGCCAGCAGCATAGGACAGCCCCAAGAGACCCAGTACTTC. Residues: CASSIGQPQETQYF.

The CDR3 DNA is TGTGCCATCAGCCCATCCACAGGTCTGGGGCATGAAAAACTGTTTTTT. Protein sequence: CAISPSTGLGHEKLFF. The rearrangement links TRBV10-3 to TRBJ1-4; possible D gene TRBD1, 5 bases. The length of the CDR3 is 16 residues. The ends were cut back, 6 bases at V and 6 bases at J, with 20 bases in the middle. Germline-derived CDR1 and CDR2 are ENHRY and SYGVKD.

This clone was recorded only once. The chain uses TRBV10-3 and TRBJ1-2, with 9 bases that match TRBD1. Germline-derived CDR1 and CDR2 are ENHRY and SYGVKD. Trimming at V came to 3 bases and at J to 8 bases, leaving 10 bases not matched to a gene. The CDR3 loop spans 15 amino acids. The chain's CDR3 is CAISDSGTGTRGYTF. DNA of the CDR3: TGTGCCATCAGTGATTCCGGGACAGGGACTAGAGGCTACACCTTC.

This clone was counted only a few times. This rearrangement joins TRBV4-1 to TRBJ1-2; 10 nucleotides align to TRBD1. The CDR3 covers 15 residues. Germline-derived CDR1 and CDR2 are MGHRA and YSYEKL. Germline trimming cut 1 base from V and 5 bases from J; bases unmatched to any gene: 4. CDR3 nucleotides: TGCGCCAGCAGCCAAGGGGGACAGGGGTTATATGGCTACACCTTC. As protein: CASSQGGQGLYGYTF.